The clone carrying this T cell receptor beta chain was counted many times. This specimen comes from a study of metastatic and nonmetastatic thyroid tumors. Overall study context: Repertoire comparison spanned blood and tumor or nodule tissue of malignant and benign thyroid patients.

Germline trimming cut 6 bases from V and 3 bases from J; bases unmatched to any gene: 4. CDR3 length: 13 residues. Germline CDR1 MDHEN, CDR2 SYDVKM. MiXCR reprocessed the PCR reads for TCRdb. The table lists 40,000 to 45,000 clones, about a sixth of them singletons. All patients reached thyroid surgery having received no treatment beforehand. The sequence was collected from a female donor with papillary thyroid cancer or a benign thyroid nodule (not recorded which). Some clones in this sample may be carry-over from other donors' samples. The gene calls are TRBV28 and TRBJ1-2, with TRBD1 identical over 7 bases. The material sequenced was blood. CDR3 loop: CASRRTGYYGYTF. DNA for the CDR3: TGTGCCAGCAGGAGGACAGGTTACTATGGCTACACCTTC.